The 9 T cell receptor beta chains presented below share a single source sample, sequenced in a study of shared clonotypes between healthy human individuals (dated by TCRdb to about 2020). The protocol used for the library was the immunoSEQ multiplex PCR assay. In TCRdb, the immuneACCESS table is reduced to in-frame sequences with V and J assigned. These tables do not hold every clone; where another copy was compared, an unresolved V gene accounts for under half, and the others remain unexplained. For this sample there are about 2.4 million clones; 93% appear just once. 0.35% to 0.45% of the sample goes to the ten largest clones. Sequenced sample: naive CD4+ T cells from PBMCs. The cell subset or site label here, explained by the study, means: CD45RA+ positively selected. All receptors derive from a man between 18 and 29 years old in good health. Some clones in this sample may be carry-over from other donors' samples.

The J gene is TRBJ2-7, the V gene TRBV7-2, with 7 bases aligning to TRBD2. V lost 5 bases, J lost 0 bases, and 1 base stayed unmatched. From germline, CDR1 is SGHTA and CDR2 FQGNSA. This CDR3 has 13 residues. The DNA of the CDR3 is TGTGCCAGCAGCAGGACTAGCTCCTACGAGCAGTACTTC. Translating it yields CASSRTSSYEQYF.

Only one count was recorded for this clone. J is TRBJ2-5 and V is TRBV7-3; D perhaps matches TRBD1 (7 bases). The CDR3 has 18 residues. Trimming left V 0 bases short and J 4 bases short, with 21 bases between. Germline assignment: CDR1 SGHTA and CDR2 FQGTGA. The CDR3 DNA reads TGTGCCAGCAGCTTAACTTCAGGGGGATTTGTGACTAGAGAGACCCAGTACTTC. Its translation: CASSLTSGGFVTRETQYF. The full variable domain, in which reference TRBV7-3 and TRBJ2-5 provide the parts outside the CDR3, is GAGVSQTPSNKVTEKGKYVELRCDPISGHTALYWYRQSLGQGPEFLIYFQGTGAADDSGLPNDRFFAVRPEGSVSTLKIQRTERGDSAVYLCASSLTSGGFVTRETQYFGPGTRLLVL.

The chain uses TRBV7-8 and TRBJ2-3; 14 bases align to TRBD2. V lost 8 bases to trimming and J lost 7 bases; unmatched junction nucleotides: 5. The CDR3 contains 14 residues. Germline assignment: CDR1 SGHVS and CDR2 FQNEAQ. For the CDR3, the DNA is TGTGCCAGCGGGAGGACTAGCGGGAGGAATACGCAGTATTTT. It codes for CASGRTSGRNTQYF.

This clone was recorded only once. The chain has TRBV27 and TRBJ1-3; the D is unclear. V was shortened by 0 bases and J by 4 bases, with 4 bases between the two germline ends. In germline, CDR1 is MNHEY, CDR2 SMNVEV (reference sequence). The CDR3 covers 13 residues. CDR3 DNA: TGTGCCAGCAGTTTATCGAACGGAAACACCATATATTTT. It encodes CASSLSNGNTIYF.

The chain couples TRBV19 to TRBJ2-2; 8 positions agree with TRBD2. This CDR3 has 16 amino acids. From germline, CDR1 is LNHDA and CDR2 SQIVND (reference sequence). The ends lost 1 base at V and 4 bases at J; junction bases unmatched: 5. CDR3: CASSIGGGLVTGELFF. The CDR3 DNA sequence: TGTGCCAGTAGTATAGGAGGGGGACTAGTCACCGGGGAGCTGTTTTTT.

The chain is built from TRBV5-5 and TRBJ2-7; 7 nucleotides align to TRBD1. Germline CDR1 reads SGHKS; CDR2 reads YYEKEE (reference sequence). V was clipped by 3 bases and J by 6 bases; unmatched bases: 12. The CDR3 loop spans 15 amino acids. The CDR3 loop is CASSSRSPPGGEQYF. The CDR3 region has the DNA TGTGCCAGCAGCTCCCGCTCGCCCCCAGGGGGCGAGCAGTACTTC. Variable domain in full (rest from reference TRBV5-5 and TRBJ2-7): DAGVTQSPTHLIKTRGQQVTLRCSPISGHKSVSWYQQVLGQGPQFIFQYYEKEERGRGNFPDRFSARQFPNYSSELNVNALLLGDSALYLCASSSRSPPGGEQYFGPGTRLTVT.

About this clone: A read error may produce the germline difference seen at one junction end. Other DNA sequences in this specimen translate into the identical CDR3. This chain connects TRBV5-4 to TRBJ2-3; the D gene is possibly TRBD2 (7 bases). The CDR3 length is 17 residues. The V gene's germline CDR1 is SGHNT and CDR2 YYREEE (reference sequence). The CDR3 nucleotides are TGTGCTAGCAGCTTGGGGTCCGGGGGGCAAGGCACAGATACGCAGTATTTT. Translating it yields CASSLGSGGQGTDTQYF.

This chain links TRBV7-2 with TRBJ1-6; D is undetermined. Trimming removed 0 bases at V and 10 bases at J, with 4 bases between. CDR3 length: 12 residues. CDR1 is SGHTA and CDR2 is FQGNSA in the germline V gene. CDR3 in amino acids: CASSLAPSPLHF. CDR3 bases: TGTGCCAGCAGCTTAGCGCCATCACCCCTCCACTTT.

V gene TRBV6-6 combines with J gene TRBJ1-4; D is unresolved. The ends were cut back, 5 bases at V and 8 bases at J, with 9 bases in the middle. Germline V gene data show CDR1 as MNHNY and CDR2 as SVGAGI (reference sequence). The CDR3 loop spans 12 amino acids. The CDR3 DNA reads TGTGCCAGCAGTCAGACACGGGAAAAACTGTTTTTT. Translation gives CASSQTREKLFF.